Described below is a single TCR beta chain sequence and its context. Its target is unknown. The data originate from a study of blood T cells in healthy people across ages. CDR1 is SGHVS, CDR2 FNYEAQ, per germline. This CDR3 spans 14 amino acids. Trimming at V came to 10 bases and at J to 1 base, leaving 5 bases not matched to a gene. Primers used in a second PCR of roughly 6 to 11 cycles were a sample-barcoded 5' primer and a J-beta primer mix. TCRdb analysed the 5' RACE reads with MiXCR anew, one entry per CDR3 protein. The data show some 1,800,000 distinct CDR3 sequences, with about two fifths seen just once and roughly 23% held by the top ten. Study conclusions and caveats: With unsorted PBMCs, a conclusive comparison of naive versus antigen-experienced cells was not possible. The percentage of naive T cells correlated strongly with TCR beta diversity.

This receptor was taken from a human donor in good health. The rearrangement links TRBV7-6 to TRBJ2-1; 9 nucleotides line up with TRBD2. Source material: blood. CDR3 sequence (DNA): TGTGCCATCCAAACTAGCGGGTCCTACAATGAGCAGTTCTTC. The encoded protein is CAIQTSGSYNEQFF. Variable domain in full (rest from reference TRBV7-6 and TRBJ2-1): GAGVSQSPRYKVTKRGQDVALRCDPISGHVSLYWYRQALGQGPEFLTYFNYEAQQDKSGLPNDRFSAERPEGSISTLTIQRTEQRDSAMYRCAIQTSGSYNEQFFGPGTRLTVL.